This TCR beta chain was sequenced in a study of type 1 regulatory T cells. The CDR3 extends over 12 amino acids. Germline V gene data show CDR1 as SNHLY and CDR2 as FYNNEI. V was trimmed by 6 bases and J by 6 bases, leaving 12 bases between them. This clonotype has more than one count but fewer than ten. Antigen: not known. MiXCR was run by TCRdb on the reads, yielding one entry per CDR3 protein. The data show fewer than 80,000 distinct CDR3 sequences, with around 20% seen just once and more than 6.5% held by the top ten. Study-wide points: Tr1 cells had a more restricted TCR repertoire than non-Tr1 cells.

The chain recombines TRBV2 with TRBJ2-7; no clear D gene. The sequence derives from a human donor in good health. Specimen: cultured type 1 regulatory T (Tr1) cells, either the whole culture or a sorted fraction (not recorded which). CDR3 protein: CASRPLVSEQYF. The CDR3 DNA is TGTGCCAGCAGGCCACTTGTCTCCGAGCAGTACTTC. Full variable domain (missing parts from reference TRBV2 and TRBJ2-7): EPEVTQTPSHQVTQMGQEVILRCVPISNHLYFYWYRQILGQKVEFLVSFYNNEISEKSEIFDDQFSVERPDGSNFTLKIRSTKLEDSAMYFCASRPLVSEQYFGPGTRLTVT.